This T cell receptor beta chain appears in the sequencing data of a study of vaccination effects on CD4 cells after COVID-19. Trimming shortened V by 0 bases and J by 5 bases, and 12 bases separated the two germline ends. This CDR3 is built from 15 residues. CDR1 is SGHNT and CDR2 is YYREEE in the germline V gene (reference sequence). Before sequencing, viral peptide pools were used by the ViraFEST assay to expand antigen-specific CD4+ T cells. Culturing for nine to ten days preceded CD4+ T cell isolation. All vaccine recipients tested negative for nucleocapsid antibodies and had never contracted SARS-CoV-2 infection. A remark on this clone: Antigen unknown.

Measured with immunoSEQ multiplex PCR; TCRdb has only the in-frame clones, and not every one. The table has about 27,000 clones, 72% seen once; the top ten hold over 9.5%. Sequences were derived from CD4+ T cells from PBMCs cultured with SARS-CoV-2 spike peptides, sampled before COVID-19 vaccination. The sequence derives from a human donor who received a COVID-19 vaccine. This sequence joins TRBV5-4 and TRBJ2-1, with a possible D match to TRBD1 (6 bases). The CDR3 loop is CASSLAGGRDNEQFF. The CDR3 coding sequence is TGTGCCAGCAGCTTGGCTGGGGGCAGGGACAATGAGCAGTTCTTC.